Sequencing of this TCR beta chain was carried out in a study of control samples from healthy donors and cancer patients. V gave up 2 bases and J gave up 10 bases; unmatched junction bases: 3. Germline loops: CDR1 SGHRS, CDR2 YFSETQ. This CDR3 region has 13 residues. Libraries were prepared by immunoSEQ multiplex PCR; TCRdb keeps only in-frame clonotypes and omits some of them. The repertoire holds more than 85,000 clones, with roughly nine tenths as singletons. The TCR was taken from a human donor in good health. The donor label of this sample is uncertain. This sequence joins TRBV5-1 and TRBJ1-2; 12 bases align to TRBD1. Sample: blood. CDR3 coding DNA: TGCGCCAGCAGCTTCGGGACAGGGGGCTTCTACACCTTC. Encoded protein: CASSFGTGGFYTF.